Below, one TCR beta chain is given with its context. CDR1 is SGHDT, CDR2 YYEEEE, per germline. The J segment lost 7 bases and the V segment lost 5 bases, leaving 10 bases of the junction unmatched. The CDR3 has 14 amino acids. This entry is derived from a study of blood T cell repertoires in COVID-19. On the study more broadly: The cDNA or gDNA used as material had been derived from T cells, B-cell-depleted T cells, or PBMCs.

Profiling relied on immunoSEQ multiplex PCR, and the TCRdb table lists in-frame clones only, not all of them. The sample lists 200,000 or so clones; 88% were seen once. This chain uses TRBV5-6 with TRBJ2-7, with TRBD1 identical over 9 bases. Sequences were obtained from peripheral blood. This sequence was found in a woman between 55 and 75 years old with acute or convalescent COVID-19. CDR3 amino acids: CASSYGQGKLEQYF. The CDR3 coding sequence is TGTGCCAGCAGTTACGGACAGGGGAAATTGGAGCAGTACTTC.